These 30 T cell receptor beta chains share one sample of origin, sequenced in a study of T cells in Graves' hyperthyroidism and ophthalmopathy. Template material for amplifying TCR beta CDR3 regions consisted of RNA transcripts. The HTBI primer set was used in a first-round RT-PCR of the TCR CDR3. MiXCR was run by TCRdb on the multiplex PCR reads, yielding one entry per CDR3 protein. The sample yields about 380,000 distinct CDR3 sequences, approximately 15% seen once. The sample was blood. These TCRs come from a man younger than 40 with Graves' hyperthyroidism that later progressed to Graves' ophthalmopathy.

This chain connects TRBV29-1 to TRBJ2-7; TRBD1 agrees at 9 bases. Looked up from germline, CDR1 is SQVTM and CDR2 is ANQGSEA. The CDR3 has 13 amino acids. With V trimmed by 7 bases and J by 3 bases, 7 bases remained unmatched. The CDR3, as DNA: TGCAGCGGTGTACAGGGGGCGGGCTACGAGCAGTACTTC. It codes for CSGVQGAGYEQYF.

The table lists this clonotype with a few counts. The chain has TRBV6-1 and TRBJ2-1, with D possibly being TRBD1 (6 bases). The CDR3 is 14 residues long. Germline V gene data show CDR1 as MNHNS and CDR2 as SASEGT. V was trimmed by 1 base and J by 6 bases, leaving 10 bases between them. CDR3 region: CASSEGGTSNEQFF. The CDR3 DNA sequence: TGTGCCAGCAGTGAAGGTGGGACAAGCAATGAGCAGTTCTTC.

This clonotype was picked up many times. CDR3: CASSRGGLSSSYEQYF. The CDR3 DNA is TGTGCCAGCAGTCGCGGGGGGCTCTCCAGCTCCTACGAGCAGTACTTC. V usage is TRBV6-1 and J usage is TRBJ2-7; 8 bases line up with TRBD2. The CDR3 loop spans 16 amino acids. The germline gives CDR1 MNHNS, CDR2 SASEGT. Losses at the gene ends were 5 bases for V and 0 bases for J; bases not matched to a gene: 9.

This chain links TRBV19 with TRBJ1-2; TRBD1 is a possible D gene (5 bases). Germline assignment: CDR1 LNHDA and CDR2 SQIVND (reference sequence). The CDR3 consists of 13 residues. Trimming took 6 bases from V and 4 from J, leaving 12 bases between them. CDR3 residues: CASSVGVGYGYTF. The CDR3, as DNA: TGTGCCAGTAGCGTAGGGGTCGGCTATGGCTACACCTTC.

This clonotype was seen at least ten times. The chain is built from TRBV7-9 and TRBJ2-3; 10 bases are a match to TRBD2. The CDR3 sequence is 12 residues long. V lost 11 bases, J lost 9 bases, and 8 bases stayed unmatched. Germline CDR1 reads SEHNR; CDR2 reads FQNEAQ (reference sequence). This CDR3 is CAGSGGAYTQYF. DNA for the CDR3: TGTGCCGGAAGCGGGGGGGCTTACACGCAGTATTTT.

This clonotype showed up many times. The chain employs TRBV5-8 and TRBJ2-7; 7 nucleotides align to TRBD2. The length of the CDR3 is 15 residues. Germline CDR1 is SGHTS and CDR2 is YDEGEE. Trimming cost V 5 bases and J 2 bases; bases outside gene matches: 10. This CDR3 reads CASSSGEGITYEQYF. CDR3 bases: TGTGCCAGCAGTTCCGGGGAGGGGATAACCTACGAGCAGTACTTC. The variable domain in full, with the rest retrieved from reference TRBV5-8 and TRBJ2-7, is EAGVTQSPTHLIKTRGQQATLRCSPISGHTSVYWYQQALGLGLQFLLWYDEGEERNRGNFPPRFSGRQFPNYSSELNVNALELEDSALYLCASSSGEGITYEQYFGPGTRLTVT.

The chain couples TRBV12-3 or TRBV12-4 to TRBJ1-3; no firm D call. V dropped 7 bases and J dropped 1 base, with 8 bases sitting between them. The CDR3 length is 13 residues. As DNA, the CDR3 is TGTGCCAGCAATTGGGCATCTGGAAACACCATATATTTT. The encoded protein is CASNWASGNTIYF.

This clonotype was seen repeatedly, ten times or more. The genes are TRBV6-1 and TRBJ2-1; D perhaps matches TRBD1 (6 bases). Trimming took 6 bases from V and 6 from J, leaving 9 bases between them. This CDR3 region has 12 residues. Germline lookup yields CDR1 MNHNS and CDR2 SASEGT. The CDR3 is CASRGTLNEQFF. The CDR3 DNA follows: TGTGCCAGCAGAGGGACACTCAATGAGCAGTTCTTC.

The chain joins TRBV6-2 or TRBV6-3 to TRBJ2-1; D unclear. The germline V gene has CDR1 MNHEY and CDR2 SVGEGT. V was shortened by 3 bases and J by 6 bases, with 9 bases between the two germline ends. CDR3 length: 13 amino acids. CDR3 loop: CASSYQVFNEQFF. Written as DNA, the CDR3 is TGTGCCAGCAGTTATCAGGTATTCAATGAGCAGTTCTTC.

Many counts were recorded for this clonotype. The genes are TRBV9 and TRBJ1-2; D is uncertain. Trimming stripped 4 bases from V and 0 bases from J, with 22 bases between. The CDR3 is 18 amino acids. The germline gives CDR1 SGDLS, CDR2 YYNGEE. The CDR3, as DNA: TGTGCCAGCAGCCCCCGCGGGGTCGTGGCGGTAGCTAACTATGGCTACACCTTC. Translated, it gives CASSPRGVVAVANYGYTF.

Written as DNA, the CDR3 is TGCAGTGCTCAAGGGGGCCAATTGAGCTACACCTTC. Translated, it gives CSAQGGQLSYTF. This chain connects TRBV20-1 to TRBJ1-2; TRBD1 aligns across 7 bases. From germline, CDR1 is DFQATT and CDR2 SNEGSKA (reference sequence). The V gene end was trimmed by 5 bases and the J gene end by 9 bases; junction bases not matched to a gene: 9. This CDR3 has 12 amino acids.

In this sample, this clonotype turned up a few times. The chain combines TRBV11-3 with TRBJ1-4; D gene ambiguous. The CDR3 has 17 amino acids. From germline, CDR1 is SGHNT and CDR2 YENEEA. The V end was cut by 6 bases, the J end by 0 bases, with 17 bases between. This chain's CDR3 is CASSAETPGSTNEKLFF. CDR3 coding DNA: TGTGCCAGCAGTGCCGAGACCCCCGGGTCAACTAATGAAAAACTGTTTTTT.

This clonotype was counted many times. The chain has TRBV12-3 or TRBV12-4 and TRBJ1-2, with TRBD1 matching over 8 bases. This CDR3 contains 18 residues. The V and J ends lost 3 bases and 4 bases, in that order; junction bases with no gene match: 16. The CDR3 DNA follows: TGTGCCAGCAGTTTTCGAGGGCCAGGGGGCGTTCGGCGCTATGGCTACACCTTC. This encodes CASSFRGPGGVRRYGYTF.

This clonotype was recorded a few times. This chain joins TRBV6-1 and TRBJ2-2; unclear D gene. The V gene lost 6 bases and the J gene lost 6 bases, with 17 bases spanning the gap. Germline CDR1 reads MNHNS; CDR2 reads SASEGT. The CDR3 consists of 15 residues. CDR3 amino acids: CASSLDPAAAGELFF. The CDR3 DNA reads as TGTGCCAGCAGCCTGGATCCTGCTGCGGCCGGGGAGCTGTTTTTT.

For this clonotype: A much larger clone lies a single base off, so this may be a read error. The rearrangement uses TRBV28 and TRBJ2-3, with 7 bases fitting TRBD2. Trimming took 1 base from V and 10 from J; bases not matched to a gene: 2. CDR1 is MDHEN, CDR2 SYDVKM, per germline. The CDR3 is 12 residues long. CDR3 sequence: CASSLSGRAQYF. DNA for the CDR3: TGTGCCAGCAGTTTATCAGGGAGGGCGCAGTATTTT.

This clonotype was picked up many times. V and J are TRBV2 and TRBJ1-4; D is perhaps TRBD1 (6 bases). Germline CDR1 SNHLY, CDR2 FYNNEI. The CDR3 has 14 residues. Between the trimmed V and J ends, which lost 3 bases and 8 bases, there was a span of 13 bases. CDR3 in DNA: TGTGCCAGCAGTGATACAGGGACCACCGAAAAACTGTTTTTT. Translated: CASSDTGTTEKLFF.

This clonotype was recorded many times. V is TRBV19 and J is TRBJ1-1; D gene ambiguous. The CDR3 sequence is 15 residues long. V shed 7 bases and J shed 0 bases, with 15 bases lying between them. Germline values: CDR1 LNHDA, CDR2 SQIVND (reference sequence). Written as DNA, the CDR3 is TGTGCCAGTACCGTCGGCAGAACCATGAACACTGAAGCTTTCTTT. It yields the protein CASTVGRTMNTEAFF.

This clonotype was picked up many times. The rearrangement joins TRBV7-6 to TRBJ2-1; 11 nucleotides line up with TRBD1. V was pared by 8 bases and J by 8 bases, with 5 bases of the junction left unmatched. Looked up from germline, CDR1 is SGHVS and CDR2 is FNYEAQ. This CDR3 is 13 amino acids long. The CDR3 DNA reads as TGTGCCAGCCGAGGGACAGGGGGACATGAGCAGTTCTTC. Translated, it gives CASRGTGGHEQFF.

This clonotype was picked up a small number of times. The chain combines TRBV12-5 with TRBJ2-2; 12 bases are a match to TRBD2. Trimming removed 0 bases from V and 5 bases from J; junction bases left unmatched: 7. The germline gives CDR1 LGHNT, CDR2 FRNRAP. The CDR3 extends over 18 amino acids. The CDR3 spells CASGLVPSGGGRTGELFF. Written as DNA, the CDR3 is TGTGCTAGTGGTTTGGTACCTAGCGGGGGGGGCCGGACCGGGGAGCTGTTTTTT.

This clonotype was seen a few times. The gene calls are TRBV29-1 and TRBJ2-3; tentatively, D is TRBD2 (7 bases). The germline CDR1 and CDR2 sequences are SQVTM and ANQGSEA. CDR3 length: 13 amino acids. The V end lost 6 bases, the J end lost 1 base, and 11 bases lay between the germline ends. CDR3 bases: TGCAGCGTGTTGGGGGGGCGCACAGATACGCAGTATTTT. It encodes CSVLGGRTDTQYF.

The sample holds many counts of this clonotype. The chain uses TRBV5-8 and TRBJ2-1; 10 nucleotides agree with TRBD2. The trim removed 4 bases at V and 8 bases at J, leaving 21 bases unmatched. Germline loops: CDR1 SGHTS, CDR2 YDEGEE. This CDR3 contains 19 residues. The CDR3 sequence: CASSVRRGRVAGGLDEQFF. The CDR3 DNA reads TGTGCCAGCAGCGTCCGCAGGGGGCGAGTAGCGGGGGGCCTCGATGAGCAGTTCTTC.

This clonotype was observed at least ten times. The chain carries TRBV24-1 and TRBJ2-7, with 9 positions matching TRBD1. V gave up 3 bases and J gave up 4 bases; unmatched junction bases: 3. The CDR3 totals 14 residues. The germline gives CDR1 KGHDR, CDR2 SFDVKD. For the CDR3, the DNA is TGTGCCACCAGTGATGGGACAGGGACGTACGAGCAGTACTTC. Its translation is CATSDGTGTYEQYF.

This clonotype was observed a handful of times. V is TRBV9 and J is TRBJ2-3; 10 bases align to TRBD2. The CDR3 consists of 16 residues. V dropped 2 bases and J dropped 1; count of bases not matched to a gene: 4. The germline CDR1 and CDR2 sequences are SGDLS and YYNGEE. This chain's CDR3 is CASSVMSGGGTDTQYF. Written as DNA, the CDR3 is TGTGCCAGCAGCGTCATGAGCGGGGGGGGCACAGATACGCAGTATTTT.

This rearrangement joins TRBV10-1 to TRBJ2-3, with 7 bases identical to TRBD1. Germline V CDR1 and CDR2: WNHNN, SYGVQD (reference sequence). Trimming cost V 8 bases and J 4 bases; bases outside gene matches: 3. This CDR3 is 12 amino acids long. CDR3 bases: TGCGCCAGCGGACAGGTTCCAGATACGCAGTATTTT. The encoded protein is CASGQVPDTQYF.

This clonotype appeared a few times. The chain is built from TRBV14 and TRBJ2-1; D is perhaps TRBD2 (5 bases). Between the trimmed V and J ends, which lost 0 bases and 8 bases, there was a span of 8 bases. Germline assignment: CDR1 SGHDN and CDR2 FVKESK. The CDR3 spans 13 residues. CDR3 nucleotides: TGTGCCAGCAGCCAAGACCAGGAGGATGAGCAGTTCTTC. It translates to CASSQDQEDEQFF.

The sample holds a few counts of this clonotype. This chain joins TRBV7-9 and TRBJ2-6; no firm D call. The germline V gene encodes CDR1 SEHNR and CDR2 FQNEAQ (reference sequence). Trimming took 7 bases from V and 0 from J, leaving 19 bases between them. There are 18 residues in the CDR3. CDR3 protein: CASTLEFGSSSGANVLTF. Written as DNA, the CDR3 is TGTGCCAGCACCCTCGAATTCGGCAGTAGCTCTGGGGCCAACGTCCTGACTTTC.

This clonotype was seen repeatedly, ten times or more. The chain is built from TRBV2 and TRBJ1-5; TRBD1 is a possible D gene (5 bases). This CDR3 has 18 amino acids. V was cut by 0 bases and J by 2 bases, with 17 bases left in between. Germline V gene lookup returns CDR1 SNHLY and CDR2 FYNNEI. The CDR3 DNA sequence: TGTGCCAGCAGTGAAGCAGGGGCAGGGTTTCGTCGCAATCAGCCCCAGCATTTT. This encodes CASSEAGAGFRRNQPQHF. The entire variable domain, with the rest obtained from reference TRBV2 and TRBJ1-5, is as follows: EPEVTQTPSHQVTQMGQEVILRCVPISNHLYFYWYRQILGQKVEFLVSFYNNEISEKSEIFDDQFSVERPDGSNFTLKIRSTKLEDSAMYFCASSEAGAGFRRNQPQHFGDGTRLSIL.

This clonotype was seen many times. This chain joins TRBV29-1 and TRBJ2-7, with a possible D match to TRBD1 (5 bases). From germline, CDR1 is SQVTM and CDR2 ANQGSEA. V was pared by 2 bases and J by 7 bases, with 9 bases between. The CDR3 spans 11 residues. This CDR3 reads CSVERGWEQYF. The CDR3 DNA reads as TGCAGCGTTGAAAGGGGCTGGGAGCAGTACTTC.

In this sample, this clonotype turned up many times. The DNA of the CDR3 is TGTGCCAGCAGCCAAGGTGTAGCGGGGACCGGGGAGCTGTTTTTT. Residues: CASSQGVAGTGELFF. The chain carries TRBV3-1 and TRBJ2-2, with 8 bases lining up with TRBD2. The CDR3 consists of 15 residues. Germline V gives CDR1 LGHDT, CDR2 YNNKEL (reference sequence). The junction had 3 bases not matched to a gene; V was cut back by 1 base and J by 5 bases.

In this sample, this clonotype turned up many times. The rearrangement joins TRBV12-3 or TRBV12-4 to TRBJ1-1; TRBD1 is a possible D gene (5 bases). Trimming cost V 6 bases and J 4 bases, with 12 bases left between them. The CDR3 sequence is 13 residues long. The CDR3 protein is CASRGPPSTEAFF. CDR3 nucleotides: TGTGCCAGCAGGGGACCTCCGAGCACTGAAGCTTTCTTT.